This T cell receptor (beta chain) was identified during a study of cytomegalovirus exposure and HLA in healthy donors. Study-level information: The approximately 110 validation repertoires, a later analysis reported, used the same platform as the 550 to 700 repertoires from the first cohort. Study-level findings and limits: The study labeled around 160 TCR beta chains cytomegalovirus-associated.

Trimming shortened V by 0 bases and J by 4 bases, and 11 bases separated the two germline ends. This CDR3 spans 15 amino acids. Germline V gives CDR1 SGHNT, CDR2 YYREEE (reference sequence). Remarks on this clone: The antigen is unknown.

Clones were sequenced by immunoSEQ multiplex PCR, and TCRdb holds only the in-frame ones, with some missing. The table shows nearly 110,000 clones, with 88% occurring only once. Sequenced: PBMCs. The chain has TRBV5-4 and TRBJ2-1; D perhaps matches TRBD2 (7 bases). The clonotype comes from a young woman in good health and CMV-seropositive. CDR3 in amino acids: CASSLVRGPYNEQFF. The CDR3 nucleotides read TGTGCCAGCAGCTTGGTGCGGGGGCCTTACAATGAGCAGTTCTTC.